Reported below is one T cell receptor beta chain. Its antigen is unidentified. Each and every patient relapsed after autologous stem cell transplantation, and patients got differing brentuximab vedotin exposure. The assay was immunoSEQ multiplex PCR, and TCRdb's table has in-frame clones only and misses some. The sample records some 93,000 clones, roughly 92% being singletons. The CDR3 sequence is 14 residues long. Germline V gene data show CDR1 as GTSNPN and CDR2 as SVGIG (reference sequence). The V end was cut by 2 bases, the J end by 3 bases, with 11 bases between. The data were obtained in a study of PD-1 blockade in classical Hodgkin lymphoma. Across the study: Patients got intravenous nivolumab 3 mg/kg every 2 weeks.

Study observations and caveats: According to reports, newly diagnosed patients had lower baseline TCR diversity than healthy donors, and relapsed/refractory patients had lower baseline TCR diversity still. CD4+ TCR diversity rose significantly by C4D1, and CD8+ TCR diversity did not. The diversity seen at baseline in complete responders resembled that of newly diagnosed patients.

The V call is TRBV30, the J call TRBJ1-5; D is uncertain. The material was peripheral blood mononuclear cells (PBMCs), obtained at baseline. This TCR was sampled from a human donor with classical Hodgkin lymphoma. The CDR3 region has the DNA TGTGCCTGGAGTCGAAAGGGTTTCAATCAGCCCCAGCATTTT. Translation: CAWSRKGFNQPQHF. Full variable domain (remainder filled in from reference TRBV30 and TRBJ1-5): SQTIHQWPATLVQPVGSPLSLECTVEGTSNPNLYWYRQAAGRGLQLLFYSVGIGQISSEVPQNLSASRPQDRQFILSSKKLLLSDSGFYLCAWSRKGFNQPQHFGDGTRLSIL.